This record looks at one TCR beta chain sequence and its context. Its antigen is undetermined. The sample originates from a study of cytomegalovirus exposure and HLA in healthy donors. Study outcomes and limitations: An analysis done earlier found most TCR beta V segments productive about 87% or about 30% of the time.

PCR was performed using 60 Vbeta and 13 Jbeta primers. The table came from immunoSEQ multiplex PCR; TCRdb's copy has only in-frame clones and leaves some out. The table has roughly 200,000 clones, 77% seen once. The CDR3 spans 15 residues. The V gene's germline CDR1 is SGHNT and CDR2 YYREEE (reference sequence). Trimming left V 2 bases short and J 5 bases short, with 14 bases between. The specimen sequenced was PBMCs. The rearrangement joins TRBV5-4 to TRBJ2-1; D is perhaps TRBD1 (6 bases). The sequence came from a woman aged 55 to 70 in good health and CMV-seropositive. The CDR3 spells CASSFTGISHNEQFF. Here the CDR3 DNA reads TGTGCCAGCAGCTTCACAGGGATTTCACACAATGAGCAGTTCTTC.